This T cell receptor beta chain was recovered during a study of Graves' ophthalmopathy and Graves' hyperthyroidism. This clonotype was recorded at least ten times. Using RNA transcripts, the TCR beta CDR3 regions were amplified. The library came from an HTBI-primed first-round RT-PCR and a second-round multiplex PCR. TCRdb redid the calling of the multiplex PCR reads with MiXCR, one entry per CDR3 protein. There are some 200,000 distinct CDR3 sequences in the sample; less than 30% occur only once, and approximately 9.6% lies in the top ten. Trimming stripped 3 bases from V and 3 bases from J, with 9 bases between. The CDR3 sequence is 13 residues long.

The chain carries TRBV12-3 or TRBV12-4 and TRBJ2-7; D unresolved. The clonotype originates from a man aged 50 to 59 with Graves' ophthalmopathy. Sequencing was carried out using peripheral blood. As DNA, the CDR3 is TGTGCCAGCAGTTTGGGGATCGTCTACGAGCAGTACTTC. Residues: CASSLGIVYEQYF.